The 25 T cell receptor beta chains listed next were all sequenced from one sample in a study of Ad26.COV2.S vaccination and SARS-CoV-2 variants (dated by TCRdb to the early 2020s). Libraries were constructed by the immunoSEQ multiplex PCR assay. Not all clones reach the TCRdb copy of this immuneACCESS table, which keeps in-frame sequences only. Checked studies attribute under half of the gap to unresolved V genes and leave the rest unexplained. This sample holds roughly 350,000 clones; less than 90% were observed only once. 6.4% of the sample is held by the ten biggest clonotypes. The treatment or condition label on this specimen signifies: approximately 18 received Ad26.COV2.S at low or high dose, single or two shots; 5 received placebo; per-sample allocation not given. Repertoires of vaccine and placebo recipients were sequenced from samples taken on day 63 after the first injection. Source: peripheral blood, taken in a trial of Ad26.COV2.S vaccine versus placebo. The source is a person aged 18-65 years who received the Ad26.COV2.S COVID-19 vaccine or a placebo.

V usage is TRBV5-8 and J usage is TRBJ1-5; TRBD1 is a possible D gene (6 bases). The germline CDR1 and CDR2 sequences are SGHTS and YDEGEE. Trimming left V 0 bases short and J 6 bases short, with 13 bases between. This CDR3 contains 15 residues. As DNA, the CDR3 is TGTGCCAGCAGCTTGGAGGCAGGGGCCATTCAGCCCCAGCATTTT. This translates into CASSLEAGAIQPQHF.

The count of this clone is one. This chain uses TRBV5-1 with TRBJ2-3; 9 bases are shared with TRBD2. Losses at the gene ends were 1 base for V and 5 bases for J; bases not matched to a gene: 8. There are 16 residues in the CDR3. Germline CDR1 SGHRS, CDR2 YFSETQ. The chain's CDR3 is CASSLLRTSVIDTQYF. Here the CDR3 DNA reads TGCGCCAGCAGCTTGTTGCGGACTAGCGTAATAGATACGCAGTATTTT.

The chain is built from TRBV7-2 and TRBJ1-2, with 8 bases matching TRBD1. Germline trimming cut 2 bases from V and 6 bases from J; bases unmatched to any gene: 8. CDR1 and CDR2 (germline): SGHTA, FQGNSA. The CDR3 runs to 15 residues. This CDR3 is CASSLSQDRVHGYTF. As DNA, the CDR3 is TGTGCCAGCAGCTTATCACAGGACAGGGTTCATGGCTACACCTTC.

The DNA for the CDR3 is TGTGCCAGCAGCCCGGGACTAGCGGGGGGGTCTGGCTACAATGAGCAGTTCTTC. Its protein product is CASSPGLAGGSGYNEQFF. J is TRBJ2-1 and V is TRBV7-2, with TRBD2 matching over 16 bases. This CDR3 is 18 amino acids long. J gave up 3 bases and V 5 bases, and 7 bases lay outside the gene matches. Germline values: CDR1 SGHTA, CDR2 FQGNSA. Full variable domain (missing parts from reference TRBV7-2 and TRBJ2-1): GAGVSQSPSNKVTEKGKDVELRCDPISGHTALYWYRQSLGQGLEFLIYFQGNSAPDKSGLPSDRFSAERTGGSVSTLTIQRTQQEDSAVYLCASSPGLAGGSGYNEQFFGPGTRLTVL.

This clone was picked up a small number of times. V is TRBV18 and J is TRBJ2-1, with 9 bases that match TRBD2. CDR1 is KGHSH, CDR2 LQKENI, per germline. CDR3 length: 18 amino acids. Trimming removed 0 bases from V and 8 bases from J; junction bases left unmatched: 14. As DNA, the CDR3 is TGTGCCAGCTCACCACCGGTTATAGGGCTAGCGGGGTTCTATGAGCAGTTCTTC. As protein: CASSPPVIGLAGFYEQFF.

This chain joins TRBV9 and TRBJ2-1; TRBD2 matches at 7 bases. CDR3 length: 14 residues. V trimming: 2 bases; J trimming: 6 bases; junction bases outside the gene matches: 5. Germline lookup yields CDR1 SGDLS and CDR2 YYNGEE. CDR3 DNA sequence: TGTGCCAGCAGCGTTATACTAGCGCCCAATGAGCAGTTCTTC. Amino acid sequence: CASSVILAPNEQFF.

The chain uses TRBV20-1 and TRBJ1-1, with a weak D call TRBD1 (6 bases). Germline CDR1 DFQATT, CDR2 SNEGSKA (reference sequence). The CDR3 has 11 amino acids. Trimming stripped 8 bases from V and 5 bases from J, with 12 bases between. For the CDR3, the DNA is TGCAGTCCAGGGGCGCGGACTGAAGCTTTCTTT. Translating gives CSPGARTEAFF.

CDR3 bases: TGTGCCAGCAGCTGGGACAGGGGTGCTGAAGCTTTCTTT. Its protein is CASSWDRGAEAFF. The rearrangement joins TRBV5-4 to TRBJ1-1; 10 bases line up with TRBD1. V was pared by 3 bases and J by 6 bases, with 2 bases of the junction left unmatched. This CDR3 is built from 13 residues. Germline CDR1 reads SGHNT; CDR2 reads YYREEE (reference sequence).

V and J are TRBV6-5 and TRBJ2-1; D is undetermined. Germline CDR1 and CDR2: MNHEY and SVGAGI. The CDR3 consists of 12 residues. V lost 6 bases to trimming and J lost 8 bases, with 11 bases between them. The CDR3 protein is CASSPLSDEQFF. The DNA for the CDR3 is TGTGCCAGCAGCCCACTCAGCGATGAGCAGTTCTTC.

Of note for this clone: Distinct nucleotide sequences in the sample also encode this CDR3. This chain joins TRBV18 and TRBJ2-6; D not certain. The germline CDR1 and CDR2 sequences are KGHSH and LQKENI. Trimming shortened V by 0 bases and J by 0 bases, and 9 bases separated the two germline ends. The length of the CDR3 is 17 residues. CDR3 amino acids: CASSPPGPSSGANVLTF. CDR3 bases: TGTGCCAGCTCACCACCGGGTCCGAGCTCTGGGGCCAACGTCCTGACTTTC.

This clone has only one observation. The rearrangement links TRBV7-3 to TRBJ2-3, with unresolved D. Deletions cut 4 bases from V and 8 bases from J, with 16 bases between. Germline assignment: CDR1 SGHTA and CDR2 FQGTGA. The CDR3 consists of 14 residues. CDR3 loop: CASSSGPPPGTQYF. CDR3 DNA: TGTGCCAGCAGCTCCGGACCTCCGCCAGGTACGCAGTATTTT.

CDR3 nucleotide sequence: TGTGCCAGCAGCTTTGCCGGGGGGGACGAGCAGTACTTC. Translation gives CASSFAGGDEQYF. The rearrangement links TRBV27 to TRBJ2-7; 8 positions agree with TRBD2. The CDR3 length is 13 residues. The germline CDR1 and CDR2 sequences are MNHEY and SMNVEV (reference sequence). Trimming took 6 bases from V and 5 from J; bases not matched to a gene: 6.

This chain connects TRBV7-2 to TRBJ2-1; TRBD1 is a possible D gene (6 bases). From germline, CDR1 is SGHTA and CDR2 FQGNSA. The ends were cut back, 7 bases at V and 2 bases at J, with 12 bases in the middle. The CDR3 sequence is 14 residues long. The CDR3 reads CASKTRQAYNEQFF. CDR3 DNA: TGTGCCAGCAAAACTAGACAGGCCTACAATGAGCAGTTCTTC. The complete variable domain, with remaining parts taken from reference TRBV7-2 and TRBJ2-1, reads GAGVSQSPSNKVTEKGKDVELRCDPISGHTALYWYRQSLGQGLEFLIYFQGNSAPDKSGLPSDRFSAERTGGSVSTLTIQRTQQEDSAVYLCASKTRQAYNEQFFGPGTRLTVL.

J is TRBJ2-7 and V is TRBV9, with D unclear. V lost 0 bases, J lost 2 bases, and 9 bases lay in between. Germline values: CDR1 SGDLS, CDR2 YYNGEE. CDR3 size: 14 residues. DNA for the CDR3: TGTGCCAGCAGCGTAGATCCCTCACCCTACGAGCAGTACTTC. It codes for CASSVDPSPYEQYF.

CDR3 nucleotide sequence: TGTGCCTGGAGTATAGCGACACAGCAGTTCTTC. Residues: CAWSIATQQFF. This chain links TRBV30 with TRBJ2-1; a weak D match, TRBD2 (5 bases). CDR1 GTSNPN and CDR2 SVGIG come from the germline V gene (reference sequence). This CDR3 spans 11 amino acids. Trimming removed 2 bases from V and 11 bases from J, with 10 bases in between.

This chain joins TRBV10-3 and TRBJ1-3, with D unresolved. Trimming removed 7 bases from V and 4 bases from J, with 14 bases in between. The CDR3 contains 14 residues. CDR1 ENHRY and CDR2 SYGVKD come from the germline V gene. CDR3 sequence reads: CAIMMDLVGNTIYF. The CDR3 DNA is TGTGCCATCATGATGGACCTCGTCGGAAACACCATATATTTT.

This chain connects TRBV6-6 to TRBJ1-1; no clear D. The CDR3 is 16 residues long. V lost 0 bases and J lost 1, with 12 bases in between. Germline V gene lookup returns CDR1 MNHNY and CDR2 SVGAGI (reference sequence). The CDR3 loop reads CASSYSTRLGNTEAFF. CDR3 DNA sequence: TGTGCCAGCAGTTACTCGACCAGGTTAGGGAACACTGAAGCTTTCTTT.

This sequence joins TRBV6-5 and TRBJ1-2; unclear D gene. CDR3 length: 14 residues. V was pared by 4 bases and J by 3 bases, with 12 bases between. The germline CDR1 and CDR2 sequences are MNHEY and SVGAGI. This chain's CDR3 is CASSSRASYYGYTF. CDR3 DNA sequence: TGTGCCAGCAGTTCTAGGGCTTCTTACTATGGCTACACCTTC.

V is TRBV6-5 and J is TRBJ2-2; D is unclear. There are 16 residues in the CDR3. CDR1 and CDR2 from the germline V gene are MNHEY and SVGAGI. V was cut by 3 bases and J by 0 bases, with 11 bases left in between. CDR3 in DNA: TGTGCCAGCAGTTATACAGCCGAGTCGAACACCGGGGAGCTGTTTTTT. Translating it yields CASSYTAESNTGELFF.

This sequence joins TRBV19 and TRBJ1-3; D remains unclear. There are 14 residues in the CDR3. The V end was cut by 7 bases, the J end by 8 bases, with 18 bases between. Germline values: CDR1 LNHDA, CDR2 SQIVND (reference sequence). The CDR3 coding sequence is TGTGCCAGTAAAGAACGCGGGAATGTCGACACCATATATTTT. Translated, it gives CASKERGNVDTIYF. The complete variable domain, with remaining parts taken from reference TRBV19 and TRBJ1-3, reads DGGITQSPKYLFRKEGQNVTLSCEQNLNHDAMYWYRQDPGQGLRLIYYSQIVNDFQKGDIAEGYSVSREKKESFPLTVTSAQKNPTAFYLCASKERGNVDTIYFGEGSWLTVV.

The J gene is TRBJ1-2, the V gene TRBV2; possibly TRBD1 for D (5 bases). Germline lookup yields CDR1 SNHLY and CDR2 FYNNEI. V dropped 1 base and J dropped 4 bases, with 22 bases sitting between them. This CDR3 is 18 amino acids long. The CDR3 DNA sequence: TGTGCCAGCAGTGAAGGACGTGACAGTGAGGACCCGATCTATGGCTACACCTTC. Its protein product is CASSEGRDSEDPIYGYTF. The variable domain in full, completed from reference TRBV2 and TRBJ1-2, reads EPEVTQTPSHQVTQMGQEVILRCVPISNHLYFYWYRQILGQKVEFLVSFYNNEISEKSEIFDDQFSVERPDGSNFTLKIRSTKLEDSAMYFCASSEGRDSEDPIYGYTFGSGTRLTVV.

CDR3 in amino acids: CASRPGREDYGYTF. CDR3 DNA sequence: TGTGCCAGCCGGCCGGGCAGGGAGGACTATGGCTACACCTTC. This chain connects TRBV18 to TRBJ1-2, with D perhaps TRBD1 (5 bases). The CDR3 covers 14 residues. CDR1 is KGHSH, CDR2 LQKENI, per germline. The germline V and J ends were trimmed by 8 bases and 3 bases, with 16 bases remaining between them.

This rearrangement joins TRBV10-3 to TRBJ2-5; 9 bases match TRBD2. Germline CDR1 ENHRY, CDR2 SYGVKD. This CDR3 is 15 amino acids long. After removal of 8 bases from V and 2 bases from J, the junction contained 9 bases not matched to a gene. This chain's CDR3 is CAIGPLAGKQETQYF. CDR3 bases: TGTGCCATCGGTCCTCTAGCGGGGAAACAAGAGACCCAGTACTTC.

J is TRBJ2-3 and V is TRBV7-9; TRBD2 aligns across 8 bases. Unmatched junction bases numbered 6, after V lost 4 bases and J lost 0 bases. The CDR3 runs 16 residues. Germline loops: CDR1 SEHNR, CDR2 FQNEAQ (reference sequence). The DNA of the CDR3 is TGTGCCAGCAGCTCCGGGGGGGCGGGAAGCACAGATACGCAGTATTTT. Translation gives CASSSGGAGSTDTQYF. The whole variable domain, filled in from reference TRBV7-9 and TRBJ2-3, reads DTGVSQNPRHKITKRGQNVTFRCDPISEHNRLYWYRQTLGQGPEFLTYFQNEAQLEKSRLLSDRFSAERPKGSFSTLEIQRTEQGDSAMYLCASSSGGAGSTDTQYFGPGTRLTVL.

The V and J genes are TRBV4-1 and TRBJ1-2; D uncertain. This CDR3 has 12 amino acids. CDR1 is MGHRA, CDR2 YSYEKL, per germline. V was trimmed by 1 base and J by 8 bases, leaving 8 bases between them. The DNA of the CDR3 is TGCGCCAGCAGCCAAGTCCAGGAAGGCTACACCTTC. It yields the protein CASSQVQEGYTF.